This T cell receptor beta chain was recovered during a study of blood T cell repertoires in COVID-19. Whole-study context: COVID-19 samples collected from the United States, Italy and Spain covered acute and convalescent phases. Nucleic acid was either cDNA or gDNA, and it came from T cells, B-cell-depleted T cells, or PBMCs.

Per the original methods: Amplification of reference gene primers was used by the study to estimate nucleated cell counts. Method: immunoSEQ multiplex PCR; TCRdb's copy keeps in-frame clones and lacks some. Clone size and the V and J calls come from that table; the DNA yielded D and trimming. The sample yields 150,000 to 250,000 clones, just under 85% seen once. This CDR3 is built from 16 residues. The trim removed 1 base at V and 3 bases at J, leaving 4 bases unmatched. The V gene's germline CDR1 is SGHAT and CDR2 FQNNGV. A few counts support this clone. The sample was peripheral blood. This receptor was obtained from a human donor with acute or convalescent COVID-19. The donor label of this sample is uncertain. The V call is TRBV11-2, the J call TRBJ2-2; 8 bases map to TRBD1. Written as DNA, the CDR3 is TGTGCCAGCAGCTTAGTCCAGGGGGCCTACACCGGGGAGCTGTTTTTT. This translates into CASSLVQGAYTGELFF.